Listed below are T cell receptor beta chains from one sample, sequenced in a study of blood T cell repertoires in COVID-19. Produced via immunoSEQ multiplex PCR; TCRdb's table is partial and in-frame only. The sample has around 72,000 clones, 65% to 85% seen once. Sequencing used peripheral blood. The receptor set was obtained from an older woman with acute or convalescent COVID-19. Both conserved end residues are part of each CDR3. A D gene is named only where the DNA matches it firmly. Only part of the rows carry a size: once, few, many, or a class if the clone is expanded.

>-|TRBV9|-|TRBJ1-3
CASSVRSSGNTIYF
TGTGCCAGCAGCGTGAGGAGCTCTGGAAACACCATATATTTT
>-|TRBV10-2|TRBD2|TRBJ2-2
CASSEWGGMTGELFF
TGCGCCAGCAGTGAGTGGGGGGGGATGACCGGGGAGCTGTTTTTT
>-|TRBV4-1|-|TRBJ1-2
CASSQGEIAHYGYTF
TGCGCCAGCAGCCAAGGAGAGATAGCGCACTATGGCTACACCTTC
>-|TRBV9|TRBD2|TRBJ2-3
CASSPGGGRKDTQYF
TGTGCCAGCAGCCCTGGCGGGGGGCGCAAAGATACGCAGTATTTT
>-|TRBV3-1/TRBV3-2|TRBD1|TRBJ1-2
CASSLGTGGLGYTF
TGTGCCAGCAGCCTCGGGACAGGGGGCCTTGGCTACACCTTC
>-|TRBV12-2|-|TRBJ2-1
CASRLVGTGTGGLFPLGSYNEQFF
-
>-|TRBV5-4|TRBD1|TRBJ1-1
CASSLGQGHEAFF
TGTGCCAGCAGCTTGGGACAGGGGCATGAAGCTTTCTTT
>-|TRBV3-1/TRBV3-2|TRBD1|TRBJ1-5
CASSQGAPDRGSNQPQHF
TGTGCCAGCAGCCAAGGGGCCCCGGACAGGGGGAGCAATCAGCCCCAGCATTTT
>-|TRBV7-2|TRBD2|TRBJ2-2
CASSPRRQRENTGELFF
TGTGCCAGCAGCCCTCGCCGCCAGCGGGAAAACACCGGGGAGCTGTTTTTT
>-|TRBV5-1|-|TRBJ1-3
CASSLTGTGNTIYF
TGCGCCAGCAGCTTGACAGGGACCGGAAACACCATATATTTT
>-|TRBV19|-|TRBJ1-1
CASSIRGLGRNTEAFF
TGTGCCAGTAGTATAAGGGGCTTAGGCCGGAACACTGAAGCTTTCTTT
>-|TRBV6-6|TRBD1|TRBJ1-6
CASSYGFRQGADSGSPLHF
TGTGCCAGCAGCTACGGCTTTCGACAGGGGGCCGATTCAGGTTCACCCCTCCACTTT
>-|TRBV9|-|TRBJ2-5
CASSVATAGETQYF
TGTGCCAGCAGCGTAGCTACGGCGGGGGAGACCCAGTACTTC
>-|TRBV7-2|TRBD2|TRBJ2-1
CASSLAGTSGKGNLYNEQFF
TGTGCCAGCAGCTTAGCCGGGACTAGCGGGAAGGGTAATCTTTACAATGAGCAGTTCTTC
>-|TRBV7-9|TRBD2|TRBJ2-5
CASSFSGLQETQYF
TGTGCCAGCAGCTTCTCGGGACTACAAGAGACCCAGTACTTC
>-|TRBV2|-|TRBJ2-7
CASSEEDRLYEQYF
TGTGCCAGCAGTGAAGAGGACAGACTGTACGAGCAGTACTTC
>few|TRBV30|TRBD2|TRBJ2-4
CAWSAGVAKNIQYF
TGTGCCTGGAGCGCGGGGGTGGCCAAAAACATTCAGTACTTC
>-|TRBV28|-|TRBJ1-3
CASSFGRSAIGNTIYF
TGTGCCAGCAGTTTCGGTCGGTCAGCGATTGGAAACACCATATATTTT
>-|TRBV11-2|-|TRBJ1-1
CASSLTPGGNTEAFF
TGTGCCAGCAGCTTAACCCCCGGCGGGAACACTGAAGCTTTCTTT
>-|TRBV19|-|TRBJ2-2
CASSTSIGAPNTGELFF
TGTGCCAGTAGTACATCGATAGGGGCCCCGAACACCGGGGAGCTGTTTTTT
>once|TRBV28|-|TRBJ1-1
CASSSDRGNTEAFF
TGTGCCAGCAGTTCAGACCGGGGGAACACTGAAGCTTTCTTT
>-|TRBV19|-|TRBJ1-6
CASSKRQEHSPLHF
TGTGCCAGTAGTAAACGACAGGAACATTCACCCCTCCACTTT
>few|TRBV6-6|-|TRBJ1-2
CASHPRANGYTF
TGTGCCAGCCACCCGAGGGCGAATGGCTACACCTTC
>-|TRBV12-3/TRBV12-4|-|TRBJ1-5
CASSPGEAQPQHF
TGTGCCAGCAGTCCCGGTGAGGCCCAGCCCCAGCATTTT
>-|TRBV5-1|TRBD1|TRBJ2-5
CASRAWGQGMETQYF
TGCGCCAGCAGAGCGTGGGGACAGGGTATGGAGACCCAGTACTTC
>-|TRBV4-2|TRBD1|TRBJ1-3
CASSERDGQGGNTIYF
TGTGCCAGCAGCGAAAGGGACGGACAGGGCGGAAACACCATATATTTT
>-|TRBV6-5|-|TRBJ1-4
CASRRGNEKLFF
TGTGCCAGCAGACGCGGTAATGAAAAACTGTTTTTT
>few|TRBV6-6|TRBD1|TRBJ2-7
CASNPGQGGEQYF
TGTGCCAGCAATCCCGGACAGGGAGGCGAGCAGTACTTC
>-|TRBV24-1|TRBD1|TRBJ2-2
CATSRTGNTGELFF
TGTGCCACCAGTCGGACAGGGAACACCGGGGAGCTGTTTTTT
>-|TRBV7-9|TRBD1|TRBJ1-6
CASSQGQGFYNSPLHF
TGTGCCAGCAGCCAGGGACAGGGCTTTTATAATTCACCCCTCCACTTT
>-|TRBV28|TRBD1|TRBJ1-5
CASSLETGLSNQPQHF
TGTGCCAGCAGTTTGGAGACAGGGCTTAGCAATCAGCCCCAGCATTTT
>-|TRBV5-5|TRBD2|TRBJ2-3
CASSLVAGPQASQYF
TGTGCCAGCAGCTTGGTAGCGGGACCACAGGCTTCGCAGTATTTT
>few|TRBV10-1|-|TRBJ1-1
CASSESWEGTEAFF
TGCGCCAGCAGTGAGTCGTGGGAGGGCACTGAAGCTTTCTTT
>-|TRBV6-5|TRBD2|TRBJ2-5
CASSYGGGPQETQYF
TGTGCCAGCAGTTACGGCGGGGGGCCCCAAGAGACCCAGTACTTC
>-|TRBV19|-|TRBJ2-1
CASSIDLLGYNEQFF
TGTGCCAGTAGTATAGATCTCCTAGGCTACAATGAGCAGTTCTTC
>-|TRBV29-1|-|TRBJ1-1
CSSGGRSMNTEAFF
TGCAGCTCAGGCGGCAGATCCATGAACACTGAAGCTTTCTTT
>-|TRBV18|TRBD1|TRBJ1-2
CASSTGGERTGPFSINYGYTF
TGTGCCAGCTCAACAGGGGGAGAACGGACGGGGCCGTTCTCTATTAACTATGGCTACACCTTC
>-|TRBV20-1|-|TRBJ2-3
CSASPETHDTQYF
TGCAGTGCTAGTCCTGAAACACACGATACGCAGTATTTT
>-|TRBV14|TRBD1|TRBJ2-7
CASSQEATGVYEQYF
TGTGCCAGCAGCCAAGAGGCGACAGGGGTCTACGAGCAGTACTTC
>-|TRBV24-1|TRBD1|TRBJ1-2
CATSDPGTGEYGYTF
TGTGCCACCAGTGATCCCGGGACAGGGGAATATGGCTACACCTTC
>-|TRBV15|-|TRBJ2-3
CATSREIDALGRYF
TGTGCCACCAGCAGAGAGATTGACGCACTAGGACGGTATTTT